A selection of T cell receptor beta chains follows, all from one sample in a study of vaccination and CD4 T cells after COVID-19. TCRdb reprocessed the PCR reads with MiXCR, giving one entry per CDR3 protein. The sample lists 25,000 to 30,000 distinct CDR3 sequences; about 50% were seen once. Specimen: CD4+ T cells from blood, collected about 7 months after SARS-CoV-2 vaccination. The origin of the receptors is a human donor who had recovered from COVID-19. Each CDR3 is given with its conserved first and last residue. The order of the fields is J gene, V gene, CDR3 protein.

j_call: TRBJ1-1; v_call: TRBV28; cdr3_aa: CASSIGSPEAFF
j_call: TRBJ2-7; v_call: TRBV4-1; cdr3_aa: CASSQEVGYRSYEQYF
j_call: TRBJ1-2; v_call: TRBV7-9; cdr3_aa: CASSFRDSGGYTF
j_call: TRBJ2-1; v_call: TRBV27; cdr3_aa: CASSLSNGRYNEQFF
j_call: TRBJ2-7; v_call: TRBV28; cdr3_aa: CATISGVSYEQYF
j_call: TRBJ2-1; v_call: TRBV20-1; cdr3_aa: CSAREHSIVNEQFF
j_call: TRBJ2-1; v_call: TRBV6-5; cdr3_aa: CASSYSLAGAYNEQFF
j_call: TRBJ2-6; v_call: TRBV2; cdr3_aa: CASSYTAGANVLTF
j_call: TRBJ2-7; v_call: TRBV11-1; cdr3_aa: CASSSGAGAYEQYF
j_call: TRBJ2-2; v_call: TRBV7-6; cdr3_aa: CASSLGTSGGELFF
j_call: TRBJ1-1; v_call: TRBV19; cdr3_aa: CASSSTGNTEAFF
j_call: TRBJ2-1; v_call: TRBV11-2; cdr3_aa: CASSLEASYNEQFF
j_call: TRBJ1-1; v_call: TRBV18; cdr3_aa: CASSPRPIEAFF
j_call: TRBJ1-5; v_call: TRBV28; cdr3_aa: CASRLQDQPQHF
j_call: TRBJ2-2; v_call: TRBV7-9; cdr3_aa: CASSLSRDTGELFF
j_call: TRBJ2-7; v_call: TRBV28; cdr3_aa: CASNPITGSYSEQYF
j_call: TRBJ1-5; v_call: TRBV7-9; cdr3_aa: CASSLASGRLNQPQHF
j_call: TRBJ1-5; v_call: TRBV27; cdr3_aa: CASGGSQPQHF
j_call: TRBJ2-7; v_call: TRBV6-6; cdr3_aa: CASSVGQGSYEQYF
j_call: TRBJ1-2; v_call: TRBV7-2; cdr3_aa: CASSYGDGYTF
j_call: TRBJ1-5; v_call: TRBV27; cdr3_aa: CASGLNQPQHF
j_call: TRBJ2-1; v_call: TRBV7-9; cdr3_aa: CASRPGDHSYNEQFF
j_call: TRBJ1-5; v_call: TRBV5-1; cdr3_aa: CASSLGTGGQPQHF
j_call: TRBJ2-7; v_call: TRBV7-8; cdr3_aa: CASSLAREQYF
j_call: TRBJ1-5; v_call: TRBV20-1; cdr3_aa: CSALTGQGIRNQPQHF
j_call: TRBJ1-1; v_call: TRBV7-6; cdr3_aa: CASSPRAWSTEAFF
j_call: TRBJ2-6; v_call: TRBV7-2; cdr3_aa: CASSQDGAQGANVLTF
j_call: TRBJ1-2; v_call: TRBV6-1; cdr3_aa: CASSDAAMGDYGYTF
j_call: TRBJ2-1; v_call: TRBV6-1; cdr3_aa: CASSPAESSYNEQFF
j_call: TRBJ2-3; v_call: TRBV20-1; cdr3_aa: CSARPGTGFTDTQYF
j_call: TRBJ2-3; v_call: TRBV7-9; cdr3_aa: CASSSGNPPDTQYF
j_call: TRBJ1-6; v_call: TRBV5-4; cdr3_aa: CASSLQPTGGNSPLHF
j_call: TRBJ2-3; v_call: TRBV27; cdr3_aa: CASSLGGRITDTQYF
j_call: TRBJ2-1; v_call: TRBV7-9; cdr3_aa: CASSQEGSSYNEQFF
j_call: TRBJ1-1; v_call: TRBV28; cdr3_aa: CASSLWGQGASLEAFF
j_call: TRBJ2-1; v_call: TRBV7-2; cdr3_aa: CASSGHDEQFF
j_call: TRBJ2-7; v_call: TRBV7-6; cdr3_aa: CASTLREGSYEQYF
j_call: TRBJ2-5; v_call: TRBV5-4; cdr3_aa: CASSRWASGEETQYF
j_call: TRBJ1-1; v_call: TRBV6-1; cdr3_aa: CASSEAHGEGRIAFF
j_call: TRBJ1-2; v_call: TRBV28; cdr3_aa: CASSLASNYGYTF
j_call: TRBJ1-1; v_call: TRBV27; cdr3_aa: CASSPSVRVNTEAFF
j_call: TRBJ1-1; v_call: TRBV6-5; cdr3_aa: CASSYAGRGGAFF
j_call: TRBJ2-2; v_call: TRBV27; cdr3_aa: CASSLSGMNTGELFF
j_call: TRBJ1-1; v_call: TRBV21-1; cdr3_aa: CAGSKGLGGGTEAFF
j_call: TRBJ2-7; v_call: TRBV6-1; cdr3_aa: CATSQGSLHEQYF
j_call: TRBJ1-6; v_call: TRBV19; cdr3_aa: CASSPRAPGQKNSPLHF